This T cell receptor (beta chain) was profiled in a study of T cells in Graves' hyperthyroidism and ophthalmopathy. The CDR3 length is 16 residues. The V gene lost 1 base and the J gene lost 6 bases, with 19 bases spanning the gap. Germline V gives CDR1 MDHEN, CDR2 SYDVKM. This clonotype was seen repeatedly, ten times or more. What was amplified from RNA transcripts were TCR beta CDR3 regions. The TCR CDR3 first-round RT-PCR relied on the HTBI primer set. A single record per CDR3 protein comes from TCRdb applying MiXCR to the multiplex PCR reads. Among around 600,000 distinct CDR3 sequences listed, about 14% were seen once.

The TCR was taken from a woman between 18 and 29 years old with Graves' ophthalmopathy. Source material: blood. The chain has TRBV28 and TRBJ2-7; D call uncertain. DNA for the CDR3: TGTGCCAGCAGTTTATCTGTGTCCGGCAGACTCGGCGAGCAGTACTTC. It yields the protein CASSLSVSGRLGEQYF.